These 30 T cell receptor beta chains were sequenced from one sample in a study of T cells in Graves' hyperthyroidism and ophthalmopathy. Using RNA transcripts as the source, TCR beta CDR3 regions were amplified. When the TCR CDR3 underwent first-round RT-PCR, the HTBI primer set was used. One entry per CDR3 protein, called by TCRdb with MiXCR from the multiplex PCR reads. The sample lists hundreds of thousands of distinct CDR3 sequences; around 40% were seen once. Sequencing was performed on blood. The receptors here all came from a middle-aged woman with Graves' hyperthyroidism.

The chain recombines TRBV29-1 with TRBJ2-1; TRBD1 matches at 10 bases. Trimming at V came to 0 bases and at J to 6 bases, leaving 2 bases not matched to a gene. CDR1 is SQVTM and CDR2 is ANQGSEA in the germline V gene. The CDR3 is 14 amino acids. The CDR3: CSVEEGTGVNEQFF. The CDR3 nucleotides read TGCAGCGTTGAAGAAGGGACAGGGGTCAATGAGCAGTTCTTC.

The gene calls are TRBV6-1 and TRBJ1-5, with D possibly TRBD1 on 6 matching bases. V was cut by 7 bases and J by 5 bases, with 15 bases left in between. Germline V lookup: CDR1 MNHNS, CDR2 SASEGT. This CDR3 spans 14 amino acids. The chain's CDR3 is CASMGGGGDQPQHF. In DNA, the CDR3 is TGTGCCAGCATGGGAGGAGGGGGAGATCAGCCCCAGCATTTT.

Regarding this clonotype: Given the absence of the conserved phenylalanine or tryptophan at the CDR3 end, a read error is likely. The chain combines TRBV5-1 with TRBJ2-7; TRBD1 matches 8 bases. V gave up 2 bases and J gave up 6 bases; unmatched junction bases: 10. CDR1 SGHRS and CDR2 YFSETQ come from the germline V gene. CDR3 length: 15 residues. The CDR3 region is CASSLRGQGAGEQYL. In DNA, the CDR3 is TGCGCCAGCAGCTTAAGAGGACAGGGAGCCGGCGAGCAGTACCTC.

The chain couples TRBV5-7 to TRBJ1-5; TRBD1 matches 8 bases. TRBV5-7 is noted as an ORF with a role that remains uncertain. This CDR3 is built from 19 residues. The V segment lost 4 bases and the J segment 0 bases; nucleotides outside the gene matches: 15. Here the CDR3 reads CASSRATGGELYSNQPQHF. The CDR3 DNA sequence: TGTGCCAGCAGCCGAGCCACAGGGGGAGAACTTTATAGCAATCAGCCCCAGCATTTT.

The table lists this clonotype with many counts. The CDR3 DNA follows: TGTGCCGTCCGGGACGGGGCACAAGAGACCCAGTACTTC. Amino acids: CAVRDGAQETQYF. The rearrangement uses TRBV10-3 and TRBJ2-5; TRBD1 or TRBD2 may be the D gene (5 bases each). Germline V gives CDR1 ENHRY, CDR2 SYGVKD. CDR3 length: 13 residues. Trimming removed 11 bases at V and 2 bases at J, with 15 bases between.

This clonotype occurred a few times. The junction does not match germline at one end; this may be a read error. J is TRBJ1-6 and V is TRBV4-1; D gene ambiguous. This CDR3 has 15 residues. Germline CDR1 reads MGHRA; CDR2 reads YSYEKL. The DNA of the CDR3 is TGTGCCAGCAGTTTCGGTCCCTCCTATAATTCACCCCTCCACTTT. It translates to CASSFGPSYNSPLHF.

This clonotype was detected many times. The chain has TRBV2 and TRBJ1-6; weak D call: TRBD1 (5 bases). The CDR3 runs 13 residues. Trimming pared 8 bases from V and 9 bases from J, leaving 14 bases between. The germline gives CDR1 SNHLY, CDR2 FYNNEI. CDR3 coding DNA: TGTGCCAGCTCGGCAGGGCTCGTTTCACCCCTCCACTTT. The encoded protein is CASSAGLVSPLHF. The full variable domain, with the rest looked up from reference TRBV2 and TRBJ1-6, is EPEVTQTPSHQVTQMGQEVILRCVPISNHLYFYWYRQILGQKVEFLVSFYNNEISEKSEIFDDQFSVERPDGSNFTLKIRSTKLEDSAMYFCASSAGLVSPLHFGNGTRLTVT.

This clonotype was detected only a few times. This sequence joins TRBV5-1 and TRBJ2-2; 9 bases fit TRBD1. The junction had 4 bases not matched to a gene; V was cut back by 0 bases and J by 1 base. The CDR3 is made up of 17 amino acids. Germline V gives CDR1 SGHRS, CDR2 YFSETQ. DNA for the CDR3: TGCGCCAGCAGCTTGGAACCGGGACAGGGGAACACCGGGGAGCTGTTTTTT. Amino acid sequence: CASSLEPGQGNTGELFF.

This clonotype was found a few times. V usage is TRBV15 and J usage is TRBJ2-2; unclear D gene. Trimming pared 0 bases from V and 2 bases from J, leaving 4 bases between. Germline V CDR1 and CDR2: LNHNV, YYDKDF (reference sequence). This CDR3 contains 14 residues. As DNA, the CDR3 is TGTGCCACCAGCAGAGATCGAAACACCGGGGAGCTGTTTTTT. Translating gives CATSRDRNTGELFF.

CDR3 bases: TGTGCCAGCAGCCTTTGGGGACAGGGGGCCGAGGGGGAGACCCAGCATTTT. Translation gives CASSLWGQGAEGETQHF. This chain connects TRBV7-6 to TRBJ1-5, with TRBD1 identical over 12 bases. The V segment lost 5 bases and the J segment 11 bases; nucleotides outside the gene matches: 16. Germline V CDR1 and CDR2: SGHVS, FNYEAQ. The CDR3 has 17 amino acids.

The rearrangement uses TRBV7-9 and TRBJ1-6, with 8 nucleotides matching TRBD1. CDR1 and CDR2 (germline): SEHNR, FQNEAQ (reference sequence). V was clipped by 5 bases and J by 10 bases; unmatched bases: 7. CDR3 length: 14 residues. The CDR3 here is CASSGPGGPSPLHF. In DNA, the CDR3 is TGTGCCAGCAGCGGGCCAGGGGGCCCGTCACCCCTCCACTTT.

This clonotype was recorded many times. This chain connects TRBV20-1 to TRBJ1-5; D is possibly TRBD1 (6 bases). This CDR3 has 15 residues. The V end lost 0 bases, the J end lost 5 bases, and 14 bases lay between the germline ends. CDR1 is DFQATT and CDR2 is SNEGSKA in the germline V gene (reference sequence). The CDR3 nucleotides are TGCAGTGCTAGAGATAGCACAGGGCAATATCAGCCCCAGCATTTT. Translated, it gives CSARDSTGQYQPQHF.

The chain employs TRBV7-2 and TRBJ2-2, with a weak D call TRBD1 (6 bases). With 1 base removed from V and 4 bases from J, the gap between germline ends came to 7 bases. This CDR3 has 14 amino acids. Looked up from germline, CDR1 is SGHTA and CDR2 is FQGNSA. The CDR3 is CASSLDRATGELFF. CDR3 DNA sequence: TGTGCCAGCAGCTTAGACAGGGCCACCGGGGAGCTGTTTTTT.

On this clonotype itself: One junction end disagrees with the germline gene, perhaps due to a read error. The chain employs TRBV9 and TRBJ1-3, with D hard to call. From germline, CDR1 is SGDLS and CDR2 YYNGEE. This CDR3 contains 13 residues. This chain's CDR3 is CASSTLSGNTTYF. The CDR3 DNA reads TGTGCCAGCAGCACCCTCTCTGGAAACACCACATATTTT.

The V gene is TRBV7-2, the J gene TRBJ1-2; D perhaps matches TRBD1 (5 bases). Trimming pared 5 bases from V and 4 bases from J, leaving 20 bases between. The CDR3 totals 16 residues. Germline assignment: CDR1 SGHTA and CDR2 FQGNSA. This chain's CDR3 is CASSPTGGGPTYGYTF. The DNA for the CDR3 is TGTGCCAGCAGCCCAACTGGCGGGGGACCGACCTATGGCTACACCTTC.

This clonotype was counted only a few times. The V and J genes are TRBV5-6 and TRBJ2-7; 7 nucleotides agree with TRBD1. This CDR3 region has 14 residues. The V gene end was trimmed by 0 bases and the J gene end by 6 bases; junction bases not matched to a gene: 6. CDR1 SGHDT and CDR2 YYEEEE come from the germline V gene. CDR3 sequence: CASSLVGTVPEQYF. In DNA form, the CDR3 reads TGTGCCAGCAGCTTGGTAGGGACAGTTCCCGAGCAGTACTTC.

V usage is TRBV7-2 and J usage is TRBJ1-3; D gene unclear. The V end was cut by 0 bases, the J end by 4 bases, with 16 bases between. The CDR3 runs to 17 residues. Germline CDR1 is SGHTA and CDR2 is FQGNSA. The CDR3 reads CASSLAIFSTYGNTIYF. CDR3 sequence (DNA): TGTGCCAGCAGCTTAGCTATATTTTCGACCTACGGAAACACCATATATTTT.

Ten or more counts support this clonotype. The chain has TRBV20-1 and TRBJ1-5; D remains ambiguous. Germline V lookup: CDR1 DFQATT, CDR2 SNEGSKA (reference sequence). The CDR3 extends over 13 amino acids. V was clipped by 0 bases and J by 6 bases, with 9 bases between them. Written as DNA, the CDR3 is TGCAGTGCTAGAGATACGGGGTTTCAGCCCCAGCATTTT. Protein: CSARDTGFQPQHF.

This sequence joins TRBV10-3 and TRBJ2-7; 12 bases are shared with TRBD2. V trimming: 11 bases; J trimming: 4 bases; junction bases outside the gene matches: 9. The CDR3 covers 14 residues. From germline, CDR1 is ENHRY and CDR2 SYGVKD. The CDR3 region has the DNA TGTGCCTCTCGCCCGGGACTAGCGGGTTACGAGCAGTACTTC. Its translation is CASRPGLAGYEQYF.

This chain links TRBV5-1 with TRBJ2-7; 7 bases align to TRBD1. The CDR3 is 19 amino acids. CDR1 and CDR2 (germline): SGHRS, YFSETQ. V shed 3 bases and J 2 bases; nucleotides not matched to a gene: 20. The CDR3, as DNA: TGCGCCAGCAGCTGGAAAACCCCGACAGGGCCGATTCAAACCTACGAGCAGTACTTC. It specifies CASSWKTPTGPIQTYEQYF.

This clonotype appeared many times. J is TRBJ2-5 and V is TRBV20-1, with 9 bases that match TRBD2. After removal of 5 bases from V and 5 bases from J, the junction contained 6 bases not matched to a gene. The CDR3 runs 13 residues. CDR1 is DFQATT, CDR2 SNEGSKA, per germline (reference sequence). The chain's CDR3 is CSADLAGLETQYF. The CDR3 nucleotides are TGCAGTGCTGACCTAGCGGGATTGGAGACCCAGTACTTC.

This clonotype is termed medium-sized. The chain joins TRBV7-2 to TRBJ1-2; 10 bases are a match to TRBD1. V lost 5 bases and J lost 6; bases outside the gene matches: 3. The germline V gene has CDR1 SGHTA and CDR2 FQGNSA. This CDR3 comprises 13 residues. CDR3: CASSRDRGHGYTF. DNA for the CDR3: TGTGCCAGCAGCCGGGACAGGGGACATGGCTACACCTTC.

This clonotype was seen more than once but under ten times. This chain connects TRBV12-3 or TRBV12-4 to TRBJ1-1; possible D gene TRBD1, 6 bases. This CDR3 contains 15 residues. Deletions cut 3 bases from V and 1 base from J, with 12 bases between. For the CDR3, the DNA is TGTGCCAGCAGTTTCGGGGGGCACCAGAACACTGAAGCTTTCTTT. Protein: CASSFGGHQNTEAFF.

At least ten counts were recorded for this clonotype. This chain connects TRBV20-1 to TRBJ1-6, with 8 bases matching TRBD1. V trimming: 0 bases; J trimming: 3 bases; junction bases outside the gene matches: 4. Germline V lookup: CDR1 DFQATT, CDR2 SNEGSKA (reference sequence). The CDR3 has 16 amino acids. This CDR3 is CSARELDRGYNSPLHF. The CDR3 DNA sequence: TGCAGTGCTAGAGAACTTGACAGGGGCTATAATTCACCCCTCCACTTT.

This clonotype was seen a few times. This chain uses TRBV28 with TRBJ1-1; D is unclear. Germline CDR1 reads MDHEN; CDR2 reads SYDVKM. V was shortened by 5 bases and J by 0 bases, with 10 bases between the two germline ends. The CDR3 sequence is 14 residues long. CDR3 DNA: TGTGCCAGCAGTCCGACCTACATGAACACTGAAGCTTTCTTT. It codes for CASSPTYMNTEAFF. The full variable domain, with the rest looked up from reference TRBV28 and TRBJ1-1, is DVKVTQSSRYLVKRTGEKVFLECVQDMDHENMFWYRQDPGLGLRLIYFSYDVKMKEKGDIPEGYSVSREKKERFSLILESASTNQTSMYLCASSPTYMNTEAFFGQGTRLTVV.

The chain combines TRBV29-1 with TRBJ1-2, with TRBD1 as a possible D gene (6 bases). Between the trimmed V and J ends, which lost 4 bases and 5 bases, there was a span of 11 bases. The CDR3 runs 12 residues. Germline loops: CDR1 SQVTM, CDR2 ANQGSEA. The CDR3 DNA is TGCAGCGTTGGCGACAGGTGGTATGGCTACACCTTC. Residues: CSVGDRWYGYTF. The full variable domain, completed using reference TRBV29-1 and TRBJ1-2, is SAVISQKPSRDICQRGTSLTIQCQVDSQVTMMFWYRQQPGQSLTLIATANQGSEATYESGFVIDKFPISRPNLTFSTLTVSNMSPEDSSIYLCSVGDRWYGYTFGSGTRLTVV.

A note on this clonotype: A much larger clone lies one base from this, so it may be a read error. The CDR3 region is CSAEQGPYEANVLTF. The CDR3 nucleotides are TGCAGTGCTGAACAGGGTCCTTACGAGGCCAACGTCCTGACTTTC. This chain uses TRBV20-1 with TRBJ2-6, with D possibly TRBD1 on 6 matching bases. CDR3 length equals 15 residues. In germline, CDR1 is DFQATT, CDR2 SNEGSKA (reference sequence). V lost 5 bases and J 6 bases, leaving 17 bases between the germline ends.

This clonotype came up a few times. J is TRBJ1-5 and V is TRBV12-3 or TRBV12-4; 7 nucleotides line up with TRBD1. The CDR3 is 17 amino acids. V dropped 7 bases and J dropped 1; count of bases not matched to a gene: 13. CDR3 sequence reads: CASTAVGGGYSNQPQHF. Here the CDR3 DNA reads TGTGCCAGCACTGCGGTGGGAGGGGGCTACAGCAATCAGCCCCAGCATTTT.

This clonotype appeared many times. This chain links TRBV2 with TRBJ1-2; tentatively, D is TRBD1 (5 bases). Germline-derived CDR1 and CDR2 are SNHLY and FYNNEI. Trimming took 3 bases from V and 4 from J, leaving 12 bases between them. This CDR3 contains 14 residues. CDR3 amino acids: CASSDRGESYGYTF. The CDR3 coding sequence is TGTGCCAGCAGTGACCGGGGGGAGTCCTATGGCTACACCTTC.

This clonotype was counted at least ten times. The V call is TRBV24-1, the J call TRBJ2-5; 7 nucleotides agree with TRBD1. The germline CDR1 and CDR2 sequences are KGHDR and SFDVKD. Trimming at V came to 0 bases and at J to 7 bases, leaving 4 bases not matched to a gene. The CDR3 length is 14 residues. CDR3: CATSDLRGPGTQYF. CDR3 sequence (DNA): TGTGCCACCAGTGATTTGAGGGGGCCGGGGACCCAGTACTTC.